The source of this T cell receptor beta chain is a study of cytomegalovirus exposure and HLA in healthy donors. The PCR employed 60 Vbeta primers together with 13 Jbeta primers. Clones were sequenced by immunoSEQ multiplex PCR, and TCRdb holds only the in-frame ones, with some missing. The sample lists roughly 190,000 clones; 84% were seen once. To note about this clone: As yet, its antigen is unknown.

Study-level points and caveats: In a later analysis, TCR association rates varied by HLA locus: DRB1 most, HLA-C fewest.

In germline, CDR1 is SGHDN, CDR2 FVKESK. With 5 bases clipped from V and 0 bases from J, the junction kept 15 bases outside the gene matches. The CDR3 consists of 19 residues. Sequencing was done on a sample of PBMCs. The V call is TRBV14, the J call TRBJ2-1; 8 nucleotides match TRBD2. The TCR comes from a woman aged 45 to 65 in good health and CMV-seropositive. The CDR3 region is CASSTFAGGPSSSYNEQFF. The CDR3 DNA is TGTGCCAGCAGCACGTTTGCGGGGGGCCCTTCTAGCTCCTACAATGAGCAGTTCTTC.